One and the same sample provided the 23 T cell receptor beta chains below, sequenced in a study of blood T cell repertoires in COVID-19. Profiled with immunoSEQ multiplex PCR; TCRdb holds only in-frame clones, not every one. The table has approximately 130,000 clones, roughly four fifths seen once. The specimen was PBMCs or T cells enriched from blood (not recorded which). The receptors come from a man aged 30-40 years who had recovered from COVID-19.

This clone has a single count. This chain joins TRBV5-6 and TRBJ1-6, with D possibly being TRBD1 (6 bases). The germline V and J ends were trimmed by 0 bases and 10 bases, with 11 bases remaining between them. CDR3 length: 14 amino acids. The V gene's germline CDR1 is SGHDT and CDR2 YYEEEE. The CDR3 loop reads CASSLDLGASPLHF. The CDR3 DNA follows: TGTGCCAGCAGCTTGGATTTGGGGGCCTCACCCCTCCACTTT.

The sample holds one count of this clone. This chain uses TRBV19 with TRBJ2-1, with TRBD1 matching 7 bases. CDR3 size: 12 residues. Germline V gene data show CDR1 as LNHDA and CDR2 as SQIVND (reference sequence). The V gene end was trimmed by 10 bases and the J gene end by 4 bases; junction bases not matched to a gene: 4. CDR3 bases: TGTGCCATCTCGGACAGGTACAATGAGCAGTTCTTC. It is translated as CAISDRYNEQFF.

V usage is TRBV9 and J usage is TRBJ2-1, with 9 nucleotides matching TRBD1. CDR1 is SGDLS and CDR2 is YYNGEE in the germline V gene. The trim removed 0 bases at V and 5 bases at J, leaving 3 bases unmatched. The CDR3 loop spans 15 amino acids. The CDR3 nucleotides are TGTGCCAGCAGCGTAGGGGGGACAGGGCACAATGAGCAGTTCTTC. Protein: CASSVGGTGHNEQFF.

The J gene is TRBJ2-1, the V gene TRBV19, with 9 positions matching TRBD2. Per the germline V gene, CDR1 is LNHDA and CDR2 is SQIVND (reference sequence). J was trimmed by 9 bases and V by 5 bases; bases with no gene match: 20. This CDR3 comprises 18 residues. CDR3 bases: TGTGCCAGTAGTTCCGGAGTAGCGGGGGCTGCCGGGGTCGCTGAGCAGTTCTTC. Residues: CASSSGVAGAAGVAEQFF.

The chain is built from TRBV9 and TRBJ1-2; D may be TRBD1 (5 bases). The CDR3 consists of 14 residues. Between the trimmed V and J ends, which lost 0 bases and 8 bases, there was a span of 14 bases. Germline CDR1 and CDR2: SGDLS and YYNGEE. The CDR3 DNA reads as TGTGCCAGCAGCGTAGGTGGGCAGGGTCGGGGCTACACCTTC. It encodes CASSVGGQGRGYTF.

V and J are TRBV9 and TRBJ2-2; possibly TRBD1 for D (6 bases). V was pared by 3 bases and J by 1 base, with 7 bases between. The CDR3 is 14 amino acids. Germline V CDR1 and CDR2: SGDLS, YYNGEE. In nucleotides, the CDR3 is TGTGCCAGCAGCGGACAGGAGAACACCGGGGAGCTGTTTTTT. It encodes CASSGQENTGELFF.

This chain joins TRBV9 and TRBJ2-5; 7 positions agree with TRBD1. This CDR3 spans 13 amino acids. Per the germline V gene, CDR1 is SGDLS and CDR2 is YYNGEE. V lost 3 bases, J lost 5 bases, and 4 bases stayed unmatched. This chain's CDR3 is CASSDGQDETQYF. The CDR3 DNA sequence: TGTGCCAGCAGCGACGGACAGGACGAGACCCAGTACTTC.

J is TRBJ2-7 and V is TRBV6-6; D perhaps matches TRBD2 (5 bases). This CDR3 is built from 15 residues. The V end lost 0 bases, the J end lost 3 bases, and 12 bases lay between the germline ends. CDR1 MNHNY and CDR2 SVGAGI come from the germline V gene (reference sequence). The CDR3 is CASSYSLGRDYEQYF. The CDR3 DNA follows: TGTGCCAGCAGTTACTCGCTCGGTCGGGACTACGAGCAGTACTTC.

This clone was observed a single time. In DNA form, the CDR3 reads TGTGCCATCAGTGGGGACGTGGGGGCGGGCTATGGCTACACCTTC. This sequence encodes CAISGDVGAGYGYTF. The rearrangement uses TRBV10-3 and TRBJ1-2, with a possible D match to TRBD1 (6 bases). V was pared by 4 bases and J by 4 bases, with 16 bases between. The CDR3 length is 15 residues. Germline CDR1 reads ENHRY; CDR2 reads SYGVKD.

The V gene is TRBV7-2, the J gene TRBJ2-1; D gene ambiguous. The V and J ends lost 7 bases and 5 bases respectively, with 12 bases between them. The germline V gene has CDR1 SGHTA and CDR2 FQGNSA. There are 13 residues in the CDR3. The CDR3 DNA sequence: TGTGCCAGCACCCAATTAGACAACAATGAGCAGTTCTTC. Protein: CASTQLDNNEQFF. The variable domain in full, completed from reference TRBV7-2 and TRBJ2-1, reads GAGVSQSPSNKVTEKGKDVELRCDPISGHTALYWYRQSLGQGLEFLIYFQGNSAPDKSGLPSDRFSAERTGGSVSTLTIQRTQQEDSAVYLCASTQLDNNEQFFGPGTRLTVL.

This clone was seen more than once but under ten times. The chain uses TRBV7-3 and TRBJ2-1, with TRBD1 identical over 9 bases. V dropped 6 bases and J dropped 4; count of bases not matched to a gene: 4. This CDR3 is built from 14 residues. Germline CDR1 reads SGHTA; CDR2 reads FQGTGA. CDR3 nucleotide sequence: TGTGCCAGCAGTCCGGGACAGGGATACAATGAGCAGTTCTTC. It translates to CASSPGQGYNEQFF.

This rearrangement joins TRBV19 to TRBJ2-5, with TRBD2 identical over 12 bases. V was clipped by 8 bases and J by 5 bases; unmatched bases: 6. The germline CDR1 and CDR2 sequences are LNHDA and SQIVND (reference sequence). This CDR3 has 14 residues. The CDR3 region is CASGLAGGYETQYF. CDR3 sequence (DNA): TGTGCCAGTGGGCTAGCGGGAGGGTATGAGACCCAGTACTTC.

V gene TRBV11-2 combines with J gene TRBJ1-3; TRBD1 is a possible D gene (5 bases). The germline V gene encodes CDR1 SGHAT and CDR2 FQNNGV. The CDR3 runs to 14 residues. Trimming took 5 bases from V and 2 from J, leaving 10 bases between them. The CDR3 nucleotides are TGTGCCAGCAGCCCCAGGGCCGCTGGAAACACCATATATTTT. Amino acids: CASSPRAAGNTIYF. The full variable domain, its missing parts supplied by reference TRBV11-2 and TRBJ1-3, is EAGVAQSPRYKIIEKRQSVAFWCNPISGHATLYWYQQILGQGPKLLIQFQNNGVVDDSQLPKDRFSAERLKGVDSTLKIQPAKLEDSAVYLCASSPRAAGNTIYFGEGSWLTVV.

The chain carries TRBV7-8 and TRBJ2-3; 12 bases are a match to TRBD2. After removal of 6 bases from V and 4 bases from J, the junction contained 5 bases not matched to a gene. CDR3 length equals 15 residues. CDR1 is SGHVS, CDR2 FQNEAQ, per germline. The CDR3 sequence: CASRGLAGGPDTQYF. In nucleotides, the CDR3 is TGTGCCAGCAGGGGTCTAGCGGGGGGGCCAGATACGCAGTATTTT. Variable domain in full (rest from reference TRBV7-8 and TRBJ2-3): GAGVSQSPRYKVAKRGQDVALRCDPISGHVSLFWYQQALGQGPEFLTYFQNEAQLDKSGLPSDRFFAERPEGSVSTLKIQRTQQEDSAVYLCASRGLAGGPDTQYFGPGTRLTVL.

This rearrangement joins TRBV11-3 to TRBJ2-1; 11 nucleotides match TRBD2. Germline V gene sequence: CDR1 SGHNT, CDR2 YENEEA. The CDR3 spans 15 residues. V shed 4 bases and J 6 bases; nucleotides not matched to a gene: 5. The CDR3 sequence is CASSSYGTSGNEQFF. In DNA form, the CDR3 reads TGTGCCAGCAGCTCTTATGGGACTAGCGGCAATGAGCAGTTCTTC.

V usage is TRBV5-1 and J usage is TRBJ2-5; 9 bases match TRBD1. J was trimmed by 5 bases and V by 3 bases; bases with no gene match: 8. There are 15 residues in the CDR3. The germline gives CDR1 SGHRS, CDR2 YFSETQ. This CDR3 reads CASSSGPGTGETQYF. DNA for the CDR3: TGCGCCAGCAGCTCGGGCCCCGGGACAGGGGAGACCCAGTACTTC.

CDR3 in amino acids: CASRGARGMNTEAFF. The DNA of the CDR3 is TGTGCCAGCCGGGGGGCCCGGGGGATGAACACTGAAGCTTTCTTT. The V call is TRBV2, the J call TRBJ1-1, with D possibly matching TRBD1 (6 bases). The CDR3 extends over 15 amino acids. CDR1 and CDR2 (germline): SNHLY, FYNNEI. Trimming shortened V by 8 bases and J by 0 bases, and 16 bases separated the two germline ends. Using reference TRBV2 and TRBJ1-1 for the parts outside the CDR3, the full variable domain is EPEVTQTPSHQVTQMGQEVILRCVPISNHLYFYWYRQILGQKVEFLVSFYNNEISEKSEIFDDQFSVERPDGSNFTLKIRSTKLEDSAMYFCASRGARGMNTEAFFGQGTRLTVV.

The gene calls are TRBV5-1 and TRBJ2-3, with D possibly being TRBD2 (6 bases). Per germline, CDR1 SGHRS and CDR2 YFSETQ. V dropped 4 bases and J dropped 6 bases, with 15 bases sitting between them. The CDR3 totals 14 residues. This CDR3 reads CASSAGIAADTQYF. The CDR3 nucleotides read TGCGCCAGCAGCGCGGGAATCGCCGCCGATACGCAGTATTTT.

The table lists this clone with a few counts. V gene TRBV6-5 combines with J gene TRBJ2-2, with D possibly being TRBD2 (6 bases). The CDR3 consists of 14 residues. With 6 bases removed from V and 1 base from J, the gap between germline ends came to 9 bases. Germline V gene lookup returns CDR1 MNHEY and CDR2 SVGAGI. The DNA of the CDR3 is TGTGCCAGCAGCAGCGGGCGGAACACCGGGGAGCTGTTTTTT. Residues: CASSSGRNTGELFF.

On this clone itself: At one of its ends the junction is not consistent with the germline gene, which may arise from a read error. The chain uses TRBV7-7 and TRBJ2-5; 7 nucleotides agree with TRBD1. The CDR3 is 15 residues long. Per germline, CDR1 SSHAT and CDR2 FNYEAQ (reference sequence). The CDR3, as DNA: TGTGCTAGCAGCTTAGCCGGGGACAGTCAAGAGACCCAGTACTTC. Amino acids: CASSLAGDSQETQYF.

The DNA of the CDR3 is TGCGCCAGCAGCTTGTCTTCGGGACAGGGGACCGGGGAGCTGTTTTTT. Its translation is CASSLSSGQGTGELFF. V is TRBV5-1 and J is TRBJ2-2; TRBD1 matches 10 bases. The ends lost 1 base at V and 5 bases at J; junction bases unmatched: 5. Germline CDR1 and CDR2: SGHRS and YFSETQ. There are 16 residues in the CDR3.

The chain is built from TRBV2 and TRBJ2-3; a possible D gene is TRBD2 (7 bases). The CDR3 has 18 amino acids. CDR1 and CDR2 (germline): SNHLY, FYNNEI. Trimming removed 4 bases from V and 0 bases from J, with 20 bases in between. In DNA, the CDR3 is TGTGCCAGCAGTGTTCCTCCGGGGGGCAGGGCGAGCACAGATACGCAGTATTTT. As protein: CASSVPPGGRASTDTQYF.

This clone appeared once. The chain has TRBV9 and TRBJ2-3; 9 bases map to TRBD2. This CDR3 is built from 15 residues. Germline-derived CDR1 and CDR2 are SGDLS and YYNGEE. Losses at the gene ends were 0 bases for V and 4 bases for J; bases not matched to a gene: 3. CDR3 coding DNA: TGTGCCAGCAGCGTAGGGGCGGGAGGGGCAGATACGCAGTATTTT. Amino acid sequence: CASSVGAGGADTQYF.